The 26 T cell receptor beta chains below were found in one sample sequenced in a study of shared clonotypes between healthy human individuals. Here immunoSEQ multiplex PCR was the method, and the copy in TCRdb shows in-frame clones only, minus some. The sample has some 2,400,000 clones, approximately 96% seen once. The source material was naive CD4+ T cells sorted from blood. Subset denoted: CD45RA+ positively selected. These receptors all come from a man between 18 and 29 years old in good health.

This clone was seen once. The identical CDR3 is also encoded by other nucleotide sequences in the sample. The genes are TRBV6-5 and TRBJ2-5, with D unclear. This CDR3 region has 11 residues. Trimming left V 2 bases short and J 5 bases short, with 3 bases between. CDR1 and CDR2 (germline): MNHEY, SVGAGI. This chain's CDR3 is CASSYVETQYF. The CDR3 nucleotides read TGTGCCAGCAGTTACGTGGAGACCCAGTACTTC.

This chain uses TRBV19 with TRBJ1-2, with D tentatively TRBD1 (5 bases). The ends were cut back, 5 bases at V and 8 bases at J, with 9 bases in the middle. Germline-derived CDR1 and CDR2 are LNHDA and SQIVND (reference sequence). The CDR3 totals 11 residues. CDR3 protein: CASSFRDGYTF. The CDR3 coding sequence is TGTGCCAGTAGTTTCAGGGACGGCTACACCTTC. The entire variable domain, with the rest obtained from reference TRBV19 and TRBJ1-2, is as follows: DGGITQSPKYLFRKEGQNVTLSCEQNLNHDAMYWYRQDPGQGLRLIYYSQIVNDFQKGDIAEGYSVSREKKESFPLTVTSAQKNPTAFYLCASSFRDGYTFGSGTRLTVV.

The genes are TRBV5-1 and TRBJ2-3; perhaps TRBD1 as D (6 bases). The CDR3 totals 16 residues. Germline V gives CDR1 SGHRS, CDR2 YFSETQ. The ends were cut back, 2 bases at V and 2 bases at J, with 15 bases in the middle. The CDR3 protein is CASSLHGQRHTDTQYF. For the CDR3, the DNA is TGCGCCAGCAGCTTACACGGACAGAGACACACAGATACGCAGTATTTT. Based on the CDR3 plus reference TRBV5-1 and TRBJ2-3, the full variable domain is KAGVTQTPRYLIKTRGQQVTLSCSPISGHRSVSWYQQTPGQGLQFLFEYFSETQRNKGNFPGRFSGRQFSNSRSEMNVSTLELGDSALYLCASSLHGQRHTDTQYFGPGTRLTVL.

V usage is TRBV5-6 and J usage is TRBJ2-2; 12 bases are shared with TRBD1. The V and J ends lost 3 bases and 3 bases, in that order; junction bases with no gene match: 3. The CDR3 runs to 16 residues. Germline CDR1 and CDR2: SGHDT and YYEEEE. The CDR3 loop is CASSWDRGPDTGELFF. The CDR3 nucleotides are TGTGCCAGCAGCTGGGACAGGGGGCCAGACACCGGGGAGCTGTTTTTT. Looking up the rest from reference TRBV5-6 and TRBJ2-2 gives the full variable domain: DAGVTQSPTHLIKTRGQQVTLRCSPKSGHDTVSWYQQALGQGPQFIFQYYEEEERQRGNFPDRFSGHQFPNYSSELNVNALLLGDSALYLCASSWDRGPDTGELFFGEGSRLTVL.

V gene TRBV5-1 combines with J gene TRBJ1-1; D uncertain. There are 14 residues in the CDR3. V dropped 0 bases and J dropped 0 bases, with 6 bases sitting between them. The germline V gene has CDR1 SGHRS and CDR2 YFSETQ. CDR3 loop: CASSLGFVNTEAFF. CDR3 in DNA: TGCGCCAGCAGCTTGGGGTTTGTGAACACTGAAGCTTTCTTT.

The CDR3 sequence: CASSLTTRVGGYTF. The CDR3 DNA reads as TGTGCCAGCAGTTTAACCACCAGGGTTGGTGGCTACACCTTC. The chain joins TRBV27 to TRBJ1-2, with D tentatively TRBD1 (5 bases). This CDR3 has 14 residues. Trimming shortened V by 2 bases and J by 7 bases, and 14 bases separated the two germline ends. Germline V gives CDR1 MNHEY, CDR2 SMNVEV (reference sequence).

The chain combines TRBV18 with TRBJ2-7; D gene ambiguous. V dropped 4 bases and J dropped 1 base, with 11 bases sitting between them. The CDR3 has 14 amino acids. CDR1 KGHSH and CDR2 LQKENI come from the germline V gene. CDR3 sequence reads: CASSLAQISYEQYF. The CDR3 nucleotides are TGTGCCAGCTCACTTGCCCAGATTTCCTACGAGCAGTACTTC.

V gene TRBV28 combines with J gene TRBJ1-6; 8 bases are shared with TRBD1. The CDR3 is made up of 22 amino acids. Trimming removed 5 bases from V and 0 bases from J; junction bases left unmatched: 21. Germline CDR1 reads MDHEN; CDR2 reads SYDVKM. The CDR3 loop reads CASSPIRSGQEELNSYNSPLHF. The CDR3, as DNA: TGTGCCAGCAGTCCAATACGATCGGGACAGGAGGAACTTAACTCCTATAATTCACCCCTCCACTTT.

Comment on this clone: Other DNA sequences of this sample code for an identical CDR3. The J gene is TRBJ2-2, the V gene TRBV4-2; D ambiguous. Germline V gene lookup returns CDR1 LGHNA and CDR2 YNFKEQ. V lost 0 bases, J lost 4 bases, and 6 bases lay in between. The length of the CDR3 is 14 residues. The CDR3 DNA reads TGTGCCAGCAGCCAAGAGGCAGGCACCGGGGAGCTGTTTTTT. This sequence encodes CASSQEAGTGELFF.

As to this clone: This sample also contains other DNA sequences that code for the same CDR3. The chain is built from TRBV11-2 and TRBJ2-1, with no clear D. Trimming took off 5 bases at V and 0 bases at J, with 2 bases between the two ends. Germline CDR1 reads SGHAT; CDR2 reads FQNNGV. The CDR3 covers 12 residues. CDR3 region: CASSLSYNEQFF. CDR3 DNA: TGTGCCAGCAGCCTCTCCTACAATGAGCAGTTCTTC.

The J gene is TRBJ2-4, the V gene TRBV5-1; possible D gene TRBD1, 6 bases. Germline CDR1 SGHRS, CDR2 YFSETQ. Trimming pared 4 bases from V and 0 bases from J, leaving 8 bases between. This CDR3 has 14 residues. The CDR3 region has the DNA TGCGCCAGCAGCGTCAGGGGAGCCAAAAACATTCAGTACTTC. As protein: CASSVRGAKNIQYF.

Regarding this clone: This specimen includes other DNA sequences encoding the same CDR3. The chain links TRBV5-4 to TRBJ1-1; 7 bases align to TRBD1. The CDR3 has 14 residues. The trim removed 2 bases at V and 0 bases at J, leaving 1 base unmatched. Germline V gene data show CDR1 as SGHNT and CDR2 as YYREEE (reference sequence). CDR3 nucleotide sequence: TGTGCCAGCAGCTTAGGGGGCATGAACACTGAAGCTTTCTTT. Amino acids: CASSLGGMNTEAFF.

The chain carries TRBV7-2 and TRBJ2-5; the D is unclear. This CDR3 contains 13 residues. From germline, CDR1 is SGHTA and CDR2 FQGNSA. V shed 2 bases and J shed 4 bases, with 8 bases lying between them. This CDR3 reads CASSLNLRETQYF. The CDR3 nucleotides are TGTGCCAGCAGCTTAAATCTTAGAGAGACCCAGTACTTC.

The rearrangement links TRBV18 to TRBJ1-5; no definite D call. This CDR3 is 13 amino acids long. Trimming shortened V by 3 bases and J by 6 bases, and 9 bases separated the two germline ends. CDR1 is KGHSH, CDR2 LQKENI, per germline. DNA for the CDR3: TGTGCCAGCTCACCGCAGGTTGCTCAGCCCCAGCATTTT. It specifies CASSPQVAQPQHF.

This clone came up once. The chain joins TRBV7-2 to TRBJ1-1; the match to TRBD1 covers 7 bases. CDR1 and CDR2 (germline): SGHTA, FQGNSA. CDR3 length: 14 residues. V dropped 3 bases and J dropped 0; count of bases not matched to a gene: 1. CDR3 sequence: CASSFGQVNTEAFF. The CDR3 DNA follows: TGTGCCAGCAGCTTTGGACAGGTGAACACTGAAGCTTTCTTT.

This chain links TRBV6-1 with TRBJ2-5; no reliable D call. The CDR3 is 15 residues long. Looked up from germline, CDR1 is MNHNS and CDR2 is SASEGT. V was clipped by 0 bases and J by 1 base, with 9 bases between them. CDR3 DNA: TGTGCCAGCAGTGAAGCCCCCGTATTCCAAGAGACCCAGTACTTC. The encoded protein is CASSEAPVFQETQYF.

The CDR3 reads CAWRPPRDRVYEQYF. CDR3 nucleotides: TGTGCCTGGAGACCACCCCGGGACAGGGTCTACGAGCAGTACTTC. The chain recombines TRBV30 with TRBJ2-7, with 9 bases identical to TRBD1. The CDR3 sequence is 15 residues long. Per germline, CDR1 GTSNPN and CDR2 SVGIG (reference sequence). V shed 3 bases and J 3 bases; nucleotides not matched to a gene: 9.

This chain uses TRBV5-1 with TRBJ2-2; D might be TRBD2 (6 bases). The CDR3 is 16 residues long. Germline lookup yields CDR1 SGHRS and CDR2 YFSETQ. Trimming shortened V by 4 bases and J by 0 bases, and 13 bases separated the two germline ends. CDR3 sequence (DNA): TGCGCCAGCAGCACCGTGGGGGGAGCGAACACCGGGGAGCTGTTTTTT. This codes for CASSTVGGANTGELFF.

The chain links TRBV7-9 to TRBJ2-1; 7 bases line up with TRBD2. The CDR3 is 16 amino acids. From germline, CDR1 is SEHNR and CDR2 FQNEAQ (reference sequence). Trimming removed 5 bases from V and 0 bases from J; junction bases left unmatched: 7. CDR3 amino acids: CASSIPGGLSYNEQFF. The DNA for the CDR3 is TGTGCCAGCAGCATACCGGGGGGTCTCTCCTACAATGAGCAGTTCTTC.

The V call is TRBV11-2, the J call TRBJ1-6, with a tentative D call TRBD1 (5 bases). Trimming shortened V by 5 bases and J by 5 bases, and 16 bases separated the two germline ends. Germline V gives CDR1 SGHAT, CDR2 FQNNGV. The CDR3 extends over 16 amino acids. The CDR3 sequence is CASSPQGGRNNSPLHF. In nucleotides, the CDR3 is TGTGCCAGCAGCCCCCAGGGAGGACGGAATAATTCACCCCTCCACTTT.

CDR3: CASSRNRGSYEQYF. Written as DNA, the CDR3 is TGTGCCAGCAGCCGAAACAGGGGCTCCTACGAGCAGTACTTC. The V call is TRBV27, the J call TRBJ2-7; 7 bases map to TRBD1. Per the germline V gene, CDR1 is MNHEY and CDR2 is SMNVEV (reference sequence). The CDR3 length is 14 residues. V shed 6 bases and J 0 bases; nucleotides not matched to a gene: 5.

The chain uses TRBV10-3 and TRBJ1-6; tentative D call: TRBD1 (6 bases). Germline CDR1 ENHRY, CDR2 SYGVKD. Trimming stripped 0 bases from V and 0 bases from J, with 15 bases between. This CDR3 comprises 19 residues. CDR3 sequence: CAISESEGQANSYNSPLHF. CDR3 coding DNA: TGTGCCATCAGTGAGTCGGAGGGACAAGCCAACTCCTATAATTCACCCCTCCACTTT.

This chain connects TRBV7-2 to TRBJ1-2; no clear D. The CDR3 totals 16 residues. Trimming pared 5 bases from V and 2 bases from J, leaving 18 bases between. Germline V gives CDR1 SGHTA, CDR2 FQGNSA. The CDR3 DNA sequence: TGTGCCAGCAGCAAGACTCCGGGCCAACTAAACTATGGCTACACCTTC. It encodes CASSKTPGQLNYGYTF.

The rearrangement links TRBV15 to TRBJ1-5, with D possibly matching TRBD1 (6 bases). Trimming stripped 6 bases from V and 3 bases from J, with 12 bases between. CDR3 size: 14 residues. Germline CDR1 LNHNV, CDR2 YYDKDF (reference sequence). The CDR3: CATRPGQTNQPQHF. DNA for the CDR3: TGTGCCACCAGACCCGGACAGACCAATCAGCCCCAGCATTTT.

In this sample, this clone turned up once. The V gene is TRBV5-6, the J gene TRBJ1-4; D perhaps matches TRBD1 (5 bases). The CDR3 has 14 amino acids. Deletions cut 4 bases from V and 6 bases from J, with 13 bases between. Germline values: CDR1 SGHDT, CDR2 YYEEEE. Written as DNA, the CDR3 is TGTGCCAGCAGCGCAGGGAGATCGGATGAAAAACTGTTTTTT. Translating gives CASSAGRSDEKLFF.

The chain is built from TRBV1 and TRBJ2-1; TRBD1 was called by the table and not checked on the DNA. TRBV1 is designated a pseudogene. This CDR3 has 16 amino acids. CDR3 coding DNA: TGCACCAGCAGCCAAGATAGGGGACAGGGGGCAAATGAGCAGTTCTTC. Translated: CTSSQDRGQGANEQFF.